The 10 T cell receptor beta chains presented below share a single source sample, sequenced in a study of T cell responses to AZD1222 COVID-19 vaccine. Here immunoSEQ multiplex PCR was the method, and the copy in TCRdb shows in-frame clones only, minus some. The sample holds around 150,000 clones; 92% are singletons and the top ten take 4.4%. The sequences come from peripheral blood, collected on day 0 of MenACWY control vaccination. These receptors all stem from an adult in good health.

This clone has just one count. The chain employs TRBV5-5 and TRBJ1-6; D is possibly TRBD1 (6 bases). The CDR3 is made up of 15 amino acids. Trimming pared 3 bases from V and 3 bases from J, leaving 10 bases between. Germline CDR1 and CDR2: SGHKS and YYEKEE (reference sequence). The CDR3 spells CASSYGQYYNSPLHF. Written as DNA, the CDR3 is TGTGCCAGCAGCTATGGACAGTACTATAATTCACCCCTCCACTTT.

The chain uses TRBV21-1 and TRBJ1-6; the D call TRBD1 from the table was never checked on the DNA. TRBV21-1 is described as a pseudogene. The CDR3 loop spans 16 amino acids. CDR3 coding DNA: TGTGCCAGCAGCAAATTCGGGACAGGGCCTCGGTCACCCCTCCACTTT. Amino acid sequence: CASSKFGTGPRSPLHF.

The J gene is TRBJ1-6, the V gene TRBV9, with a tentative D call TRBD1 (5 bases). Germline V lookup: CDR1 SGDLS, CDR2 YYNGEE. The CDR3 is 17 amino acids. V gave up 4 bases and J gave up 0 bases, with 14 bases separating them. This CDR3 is CASSPAGVSSYNSPLHF. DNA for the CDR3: TGTGCCAGCAGCCCGGCGGGGGTCAGCTCCTATAATTCACCCCTCCACTTT.

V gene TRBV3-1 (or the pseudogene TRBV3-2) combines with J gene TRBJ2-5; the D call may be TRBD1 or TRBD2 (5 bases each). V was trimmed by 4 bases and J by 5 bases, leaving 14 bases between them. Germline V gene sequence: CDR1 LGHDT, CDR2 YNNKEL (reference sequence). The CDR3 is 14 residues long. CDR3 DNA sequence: TGTGCCAGCAGCCCGGAAGCCTGGGACGAGACCCAGTACTTC. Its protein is CASSPEAWDETQYF.

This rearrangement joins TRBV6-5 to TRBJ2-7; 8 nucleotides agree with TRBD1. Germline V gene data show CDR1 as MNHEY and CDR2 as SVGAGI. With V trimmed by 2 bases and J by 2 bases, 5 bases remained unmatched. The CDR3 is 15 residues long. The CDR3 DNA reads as TGTGCCAGCAGTTACGGGGCAGGGGGCGCCTACGAGCAGTACTTC. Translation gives CASSYGAGGAYEQYF.

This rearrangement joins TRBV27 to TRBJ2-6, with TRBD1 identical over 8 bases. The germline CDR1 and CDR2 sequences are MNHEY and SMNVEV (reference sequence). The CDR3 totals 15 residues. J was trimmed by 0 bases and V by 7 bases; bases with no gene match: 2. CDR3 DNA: TGTGCCAGCACCGGACAGGGCTCTGGGGCCAACGTCCTGACTTTC. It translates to CASTGQGSGANVLTF.

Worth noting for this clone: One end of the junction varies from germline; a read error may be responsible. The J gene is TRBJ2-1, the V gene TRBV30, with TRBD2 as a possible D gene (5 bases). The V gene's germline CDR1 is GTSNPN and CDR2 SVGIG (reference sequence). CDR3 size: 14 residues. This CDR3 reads CAWSTSDSFNEQFF. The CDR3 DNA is TGTGCCTGGAGTACCTCGGACTCCTTCAATGAGCAGTTCTTC. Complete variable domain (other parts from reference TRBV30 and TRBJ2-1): SQTIHQWPATLVQPVGSPLSLECTVEGTSNPNLYWYRQAAGRGLQLLFYSVGIGQISSEVPQNLSASRPQDRQFILSSKKLLLSDSGFYLCAWSTSDSFNEQFFGPGTRLTVL.

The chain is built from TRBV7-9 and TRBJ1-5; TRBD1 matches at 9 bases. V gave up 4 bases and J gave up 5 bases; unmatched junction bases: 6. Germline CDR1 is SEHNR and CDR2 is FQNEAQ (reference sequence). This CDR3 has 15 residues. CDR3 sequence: CASSSGTGRYQPQHF. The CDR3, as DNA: TGTGCCAGCAGCTCCGGGACAGGGCGTTATCAGCCCCAGCATTTT.

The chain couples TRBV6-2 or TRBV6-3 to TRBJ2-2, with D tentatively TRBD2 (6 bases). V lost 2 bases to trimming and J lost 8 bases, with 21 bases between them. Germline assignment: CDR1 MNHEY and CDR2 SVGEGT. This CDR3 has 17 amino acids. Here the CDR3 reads CASSYVGSGLAPGELFF. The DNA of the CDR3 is TGTGCCAGCAGTTACGTCGGGAGCGGCCTCGCTCCGGGGGAGCTGTTTTTT.

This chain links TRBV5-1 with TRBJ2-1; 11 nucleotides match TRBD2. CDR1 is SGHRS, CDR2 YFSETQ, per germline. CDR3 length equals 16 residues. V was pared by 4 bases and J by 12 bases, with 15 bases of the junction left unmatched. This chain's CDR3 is CASSLQLAGELGGQFF. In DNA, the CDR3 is TGCGCCAGCAGCCTTCAACTAGCGGGAGAGTTGGGTGGGCAGTTCTTC. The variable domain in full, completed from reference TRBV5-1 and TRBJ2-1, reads KAGVTQTPRYLIKTRGQQVTLSCSPISGHRSVSWYQQTPGQGLQFLFEYFSETQRNKGNFPGRFSGRQFSNSRSEMNVSTLELGDSALYLCASSLQLAGELGGQFFGPGTRLTVL.